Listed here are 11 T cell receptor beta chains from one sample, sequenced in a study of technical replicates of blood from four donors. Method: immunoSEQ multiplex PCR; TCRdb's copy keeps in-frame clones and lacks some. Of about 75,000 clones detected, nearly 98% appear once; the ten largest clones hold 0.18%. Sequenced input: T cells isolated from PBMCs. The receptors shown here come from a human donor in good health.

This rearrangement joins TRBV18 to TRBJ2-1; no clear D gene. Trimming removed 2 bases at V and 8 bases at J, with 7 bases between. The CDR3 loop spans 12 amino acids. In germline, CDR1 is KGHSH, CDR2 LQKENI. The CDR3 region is CASSPNTYEQFF. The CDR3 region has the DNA TGTGCCAGCTCACCAAACACCTATGAGCAGTTCTTC.

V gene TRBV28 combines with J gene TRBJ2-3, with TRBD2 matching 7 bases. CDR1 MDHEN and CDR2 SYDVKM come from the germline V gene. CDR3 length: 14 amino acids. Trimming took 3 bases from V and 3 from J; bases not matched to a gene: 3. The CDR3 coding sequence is TGTGCCAGCAGTTTGGGGGGAGGGACAGATACGCAGTATTTT. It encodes CASSLGGGTDTQYF.

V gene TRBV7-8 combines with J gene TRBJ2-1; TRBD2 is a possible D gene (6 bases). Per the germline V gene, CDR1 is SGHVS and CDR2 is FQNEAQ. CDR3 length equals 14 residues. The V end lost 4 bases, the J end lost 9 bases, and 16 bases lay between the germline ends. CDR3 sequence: CASSSAVLAREQFF. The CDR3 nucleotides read TGTGCCAGCAGCTCCGCCGTTCTAGCGCGTGAGCAGTTCTTC.

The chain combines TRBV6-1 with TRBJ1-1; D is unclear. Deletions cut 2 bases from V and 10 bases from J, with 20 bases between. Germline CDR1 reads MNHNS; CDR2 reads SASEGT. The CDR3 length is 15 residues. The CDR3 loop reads CASSEMHSTYWLAFF. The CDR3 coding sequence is TGTGCCAGCAGTGAAATGCACAGCACCTATTGGTTAGCTTTCTTT.

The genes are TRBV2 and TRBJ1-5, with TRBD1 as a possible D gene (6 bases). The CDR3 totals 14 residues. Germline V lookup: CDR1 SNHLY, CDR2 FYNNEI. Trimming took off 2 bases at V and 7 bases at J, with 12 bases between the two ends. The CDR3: CASSELRGGQPQHF. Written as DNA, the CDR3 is TGTGCCAGCAGTGAACTTAGGGGGGGCCAGCCCCAGCATTTT. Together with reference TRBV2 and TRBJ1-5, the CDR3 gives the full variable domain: EPEVTQTPSHQVTQMGQEVILRCVPISNHLYFYWYRQILGQKVEFLVSFYNNEISEKSEIFDDQFSVERPDGSNFTLKIRSTKLEDSAMYFCASSELRGGQPQHFGDGTRLSIL.

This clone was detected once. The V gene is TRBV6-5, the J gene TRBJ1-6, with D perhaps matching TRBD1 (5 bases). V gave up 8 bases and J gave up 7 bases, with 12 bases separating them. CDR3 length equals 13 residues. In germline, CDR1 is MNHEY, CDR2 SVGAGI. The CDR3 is CASGPGKNSPLHF. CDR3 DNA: TGTGCCAGCGGTCCAGGGAAAAATTCACCCCTCCACTTT.

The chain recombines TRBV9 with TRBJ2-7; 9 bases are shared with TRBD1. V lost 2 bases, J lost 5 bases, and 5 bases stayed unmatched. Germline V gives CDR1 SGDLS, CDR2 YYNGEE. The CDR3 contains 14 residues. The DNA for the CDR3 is TGTGCCAGCAGCGTTGGGACAGGGTTGCACGAGCAGTACTTC. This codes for CASSVGTGLHEQYF.

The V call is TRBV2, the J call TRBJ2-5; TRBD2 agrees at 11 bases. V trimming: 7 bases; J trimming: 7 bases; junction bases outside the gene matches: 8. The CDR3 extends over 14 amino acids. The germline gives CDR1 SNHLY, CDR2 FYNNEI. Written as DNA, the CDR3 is TGTGCCAGCACCCTAGCGGGGGGTGCGGGGACCCAGTACTTC. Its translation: CASTLAGGAGTQYF.

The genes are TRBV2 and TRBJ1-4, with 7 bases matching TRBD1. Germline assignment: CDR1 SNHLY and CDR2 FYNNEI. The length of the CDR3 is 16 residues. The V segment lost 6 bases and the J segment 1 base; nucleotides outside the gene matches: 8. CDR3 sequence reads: CASREGATRTNEKLFF. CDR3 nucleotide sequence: TGTGCCAGCAGGGAGGGGGCAACTCGAACTAATGAAAAACTGTTTTTT.

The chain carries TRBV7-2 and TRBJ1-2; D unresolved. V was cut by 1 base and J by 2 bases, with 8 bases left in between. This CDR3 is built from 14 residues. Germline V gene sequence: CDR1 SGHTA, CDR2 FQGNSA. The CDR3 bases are TGTGCCAGCAGCTTAGGGCTCCTCAACTATGGCTACACCTTC. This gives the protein CASSLGLLNYGYTF.

The chain's CDR3 is CASSLIGTGDLYGYTF. Written as DNA, the CDR3 is TGTGCCAGCTCACTAATAGGGACAGGGGATCTCTATGGCTACACCTTC. The chain employs TRBV18 and TRBJ1-2, with TRBD1 matching over 10 bases. From germline, CDR1 is KGHSH and CDR2 LQKENI. The CDR3 runs to 16 residues. Losses at the gene ends were 4 bases for V and 4 bases for J; bases not matched to a gene: 9.